This T cell receptor (beta chain) was retrieved from a study of cytomegalovirus exposure and HLA in healthy donors. General study points: Most sequenced TCRs were rare (though some public TCRs occurred in many donors). In a later analysis, parvovirus B19, influenza, CMV and Epstein-Barr virus appeared linked to several top co-occurrence clusters. Cytomegalovirus-associated TCR beta chains were listed, numbering roughly 150. Presence/absence analyses assumed roughly uniform sequencing depth across donors.

PCR was performed using 60 Vbeta and 13 Jbeta primers. Some clones are missing from TCRdb's copy, which holds only in-frame ones; the method was immunoSEQ multiplex PCR. Of 85,000 to 95,000 clones in the sample, about 60% were seen once. V shed 6 bases and J 2 bases; nucleotides not matched to a gene: 11. The CDR3 consists of 16 residues. Germline lookup yields CDR1 MNHEY and CDR2 SMNVEV (reference sequence). With regard to this clone: The antigen remains undetermined.

This chain joins TRBV27 and TRBJ2-3; 7 nucleotides match TRBD2. The receptor was isolated from a woman in her thirties in good health and CMV-seronegative. The sequenced sample was PBMCs. The CDR3 DNA is TGTGCCAGCAGCTTAAGCGGGACCTACATCACAGATACGCAGTATTTT. Translating it yields CASSLSGTYITDTQYF.